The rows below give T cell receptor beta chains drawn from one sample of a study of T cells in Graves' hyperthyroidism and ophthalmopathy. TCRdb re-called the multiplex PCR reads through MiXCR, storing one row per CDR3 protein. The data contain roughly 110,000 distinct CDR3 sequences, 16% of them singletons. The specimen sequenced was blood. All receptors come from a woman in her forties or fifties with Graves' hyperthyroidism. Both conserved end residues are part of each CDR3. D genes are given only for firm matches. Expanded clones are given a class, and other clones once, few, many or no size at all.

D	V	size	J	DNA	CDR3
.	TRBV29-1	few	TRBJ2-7	TGCAGCGTTGGACGTACGAACGAGCAGTACTTC	CSVGRTNEQYF
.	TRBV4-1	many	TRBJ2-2	TGCGCCAGCAGCCAAGGGGTTGACTACGCGGCGACCGGGGAGCTGTTTTTT	CASSQGVDYAATGELFF
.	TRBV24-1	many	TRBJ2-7	TGTGCCACCGCGGGTGGGGGCTCCTACGAGCAGTACTTC	CATAGGGSYEQYF
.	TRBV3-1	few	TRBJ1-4	TGTGCCAGCAGCCAAAGGACTCTCCCTAATGAAAAACTGTTTTTT	CASSQRTLPNEKLFF
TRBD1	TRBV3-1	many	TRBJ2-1	TGTGCCAGCAGCCCGACAGGGGGGTTTTTCGATGAGCAGTTCTTC	CASSPTGGFFDEQFF
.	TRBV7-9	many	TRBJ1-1	TGTGCCAGCAGCCCTCGTTCCAGCTGGAACACTGAAGCTTTCTTT	CASSPRSSWNTEAFF
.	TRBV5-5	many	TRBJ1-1	TGTGCCAGCAGCTTGGGGGGCGGGACTGGCGCTGAAGCTTTCTTT	CASSLGGGTGAEAFF
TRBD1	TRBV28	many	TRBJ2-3	TGTGCCAGCAGGAGAGTTAGACAGGGCGGGCCAGATACGCAGTATTTT	CASRRVRQGGPDTQYF
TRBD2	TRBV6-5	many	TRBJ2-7	TGTGCCAGCAGTTACTCGAAGGGATTGCGGGGGTACAGAGCGATATACGAGCAGTACTTC	CASSYSKGLRGYRAIYEQYF
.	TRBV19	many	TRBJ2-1	TGTGCCAGTAGTATGTGGCAGGGTCGCAATGAGCAGTTCTTC	CASSMWQGRNEQFF
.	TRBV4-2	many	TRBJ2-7	TGTGCCGGCAGCCAAGGGGGACTGGTCTCCTACGAGCAGTACTTC	CAGSQGGLVSYEQYF
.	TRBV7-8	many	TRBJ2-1	TGTGCCAGCAGGCCTCGGGGGTTCAATGAGCAGTTCTTC	CASRPRGFNEQFF
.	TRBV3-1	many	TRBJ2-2	TGTGCCAGCAGCCGACTTTACGGGGAGCTGTTTTTT	CASSRLYGELFF
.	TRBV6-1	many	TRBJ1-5	TGTGCCAGCAGTTATAGGGGGGATCAGCCCCAGCATTTT	CASSYRGDQPQHF
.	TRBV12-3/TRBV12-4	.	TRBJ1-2	TGTGCCAGCAGTTCCTATCTAGGGCGGGAAGATGGCTACACCTTC	CASSSYLGREDGYTF
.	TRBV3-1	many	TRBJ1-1	TGTGCCAGCAGCCAGCGGGCGGGGAACACTGAAGCTTTCTTT	CASSQRAGNTEAFF
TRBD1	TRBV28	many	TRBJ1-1	TGTGCCAGCAGTCAAGACAGGGGGGAAGCTTTCTTT	CASSQDRGEAFF
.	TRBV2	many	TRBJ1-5	TGTGCCAGCAGTGACCTCACTCCCAATCAGCCCCAGCATTTT	CASSDLTPNQPQHF
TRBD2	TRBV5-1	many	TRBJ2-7	TGCGCCAGCAGCTTGGCCGGACTAGCGGGAGGTGGCGAGCAGTACTTC	CASSLAGLAGGGEQYF
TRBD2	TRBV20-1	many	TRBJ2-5	TGCAGTGCTACTGAAGCGGGAGGAGAGACCCAGTACTTC	CSATEAGGETQYF
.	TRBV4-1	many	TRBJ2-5	TGCGCCAGCAGCCAAGGGGGTGGGGGACAAGAGACCCAGTACTTC	CASSQGGGGQETQYF
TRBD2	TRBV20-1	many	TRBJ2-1	TGCAGCCGAGGCGGGAGGCAGAGCTCCTACAATGAGCAGTTCTTC	CSRGGRQSSYNEQFF
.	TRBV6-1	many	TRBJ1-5	TGTGCCAGCACTGGGACGGGGGCTAGGTTTATGGTGAATCAGCCCCAGCATTTT	CASTGTGARFMVNQPQHF
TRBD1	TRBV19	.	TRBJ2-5	TGTGCCAGTAGTACCGATACAGGGGCACGAAGAGAGACCCAGTACTTC	CASSTDTGARRETQYF
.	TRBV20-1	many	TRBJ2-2	TGCAGTGCTAGAGACAAGATAGCCCCGCCCGGGGAGCTGTTTTTT	CSARDKIAPPGELFF
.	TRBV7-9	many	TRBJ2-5	TGTGCCAGCAGCTTAATCATGGGAGCGGGAGAGACCCAGTACTTC	CASSLIMGAGETQYF
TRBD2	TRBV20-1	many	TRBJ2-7	TGCAGTGCTGCCGGGACTAGAGGCTCCCACGAGCAGTACTTC	CSAAGTRGSHEQYF
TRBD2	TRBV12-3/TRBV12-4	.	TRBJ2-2	TGTGCCAGCAGCACTAGCGGGGTGAACACCGGGGAGCTGTTTTTT	CASSTSGVNTGELFF
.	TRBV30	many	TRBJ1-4	TGTGCCTGTACGACGGCCGGCGAAAAACTGTTTTTT	CACTTAGEKLFF
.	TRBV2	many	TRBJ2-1	TGTGCCAGCAGTGAAGCGGTCTACAATGAGCAGTTCTTC	CASSEAVYNEQFF
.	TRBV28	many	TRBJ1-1	TGTGCCAGCAGAAAGGATACGATCCGCCCGGACACTGAAGCTTTCTTT	CASRKDTIRPDTEAFF
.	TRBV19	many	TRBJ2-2	TGTGCCAGTCTTTCGGGATCCGGGGAGCTGTTTTTT	CASLSGSGELFF
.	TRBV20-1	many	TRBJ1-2	TGCAGTGCTCCTAGGGATGATGGCTACACCTTC	CSAPRDDGYTF
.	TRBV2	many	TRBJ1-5	TGTGCCAGCAGGTATAGCAATCAGCCCCAGCATTTT	CASRYSNQPQHF
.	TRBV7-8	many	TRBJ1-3	TGTGCCAGCAGCCTCACAGGCGGGTGGGCTCGATTAAGCTCTGGAAACACCATATATTTT	CASSLTGGWARLSSGNTIYF
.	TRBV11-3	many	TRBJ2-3	TGTGCCAGCAGCCTCCGGGGCAGGAGCACAGATACGCAGTATTTT	CASSLRGRSTDTQYF
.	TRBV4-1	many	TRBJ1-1	TGCGCCAGCAGCCAAGCGGCGTACATGAACACTGAAGCTTTCTTT	CASSQAAYMNTEAFF
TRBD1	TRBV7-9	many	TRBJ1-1	TGTGCCAGCAGCCCTACAGGGGGTGGCACTGAAGCTTTCTTT	CASSPTGGGTEAFF
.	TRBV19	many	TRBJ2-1	TGTGCCAGTACGAGGACCGGGTCGTGGGGGAATGAGCAGTTCTTC	CASTRTGSWGNEQFF
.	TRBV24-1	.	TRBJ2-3	TGTGCCACCAGTGACAGCGCAGATACGCAGTATTTT	CATSDSADTQYF
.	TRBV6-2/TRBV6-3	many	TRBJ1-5	TGTGCCAGCAGTTCCTCGGACGGAAGGCCCCAGCATTTT	CASSSSDGRPQHF
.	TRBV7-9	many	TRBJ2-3	TGTGCCAGCAGCGGACCGGGACTGGGGGCAACAGATACGCAGTATTTT	CASSGPGLGATDTQYF
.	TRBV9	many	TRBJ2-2	TGTGCCAGCAGCTCCCAACAGGTTGAAACCGGGGAGCTGTTTTTT	CASSSQQVETGELFF
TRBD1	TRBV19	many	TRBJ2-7	TGTGCCAGTAGTCCGGGGACAGGGGGGACCTACGAGCAGTACTTC	CASSPGTGGTYEQYF